This T cell receptor beta chain appears in the sequencing data of a study of OX40 agonist ivuxolimab in advanced cancers. Findings and limits, study-wide: Partial responders at 0.1-3.0 mg/kg showed near-lowest clonal expansion. Specificity for antigen went undetermined in the expanded peripheral T cells. Some of the nonresponding patients also showed low levels of normalized T-cell clonal expansion.

Measured with immunoSEQ multiplex PCR; TCRdb has only the in-frame clones, and not every one. The sample shows approximately 77,000 clones, roughly four fifths of them seen only once. Germline V gene sequence: CDR1 MNHEY, CDR2 SMNVEV (reference sequence). The V end was cut by 2 bases, the J end by 9 bases, with 14 bases between. This CDR3 is 13 amino acids long. A remark on this clone: Antigen unknown.

Patients were ineligible given autoimmune disease history or systemic immunosuppression. The receptor was isolated from an adult with an advanced solid tumor such as melanoma, head and neck, liver or kidney cancer. The sequencing here drew on CD4+ or CD8+ T cells sorted from blood, taken in a trial of the OX40 agonist ivuxolimab. The chain carries TRBV27 and TRBJ2-7, with D maybe TRBD1 (5 bases). CDR3 DNA sequence: TGTGCCAGCAGTTTACACCGGACACAAGGGCAGTACTTC. Protein product: CASSLHRTQGQYF.